This TCR beta chain derives from a study of Graves' ophthalmopathy and Graves' hyperthyroidism. RNA transcripts yielded amplified TCR beta CDR3 regions. After a first-round RT-PCR with HTBI primers, a second-round multiplex PCR was run. A single record per CDR3 protein comes from TCRdb applying MiXCR to the multiplex PCR reads. Among 500,000 to 600,000 distinct CDR3 sequences, approximately 35% were seen once, and the ten largest hold about 4%. General study findings and limits: Blood also harbored most expanded thyroid clonotypes above 0.001 frequency. Ophthalmopathy cases were distinguished from stable hyperthyroidism by a 13-signature model, reaching around 90% sensitivity and around 80% specificity. The study's model predicted ophthalmopathy progression at 65% to 71% sensitivity and 72.22% specificity.

The CDR3 is 16 amino acids. V was trimmed by 3 bases and J by 0 bases, leaving 9 bases between them. From germline, CDR1 is SGHAT and CDR2 FQDESV (reference sequence). To note about this clonotype: Its antigen is undetermined.

Recruitment covered hyperthyroidism patients aged 18 to 65 whose new diagnosis was of under 2 months' duration. The receptor comes from an adult man with Graves' hyperthyroidism. The V and J genes are TRBV11-1 and TRBJ2-6; D call uncertain. The sample taken for sequencing was peripheral blood or thyroid tissue (not recorded which). CDR3 in amino acids: CASSFGSYSGANVLTF. The CDR3 DNA reads TGTGCCAGCAGCTTTGGCAGTTACTCTGGGGCCAACGTCCTGACTTTC.